These T cell receptor beta chains were read from a single sample in a study of molecular identifiers for immune sequencing clone quantification. In TCRdb, the PCR reads were re-called with MiXCR into one record per CDR3 protein. The repertoire includes 80,000 to 100,000 distinct CDR3 sequences, more than 20% of them detected once, and around 0.92% sits in the top ten. The sample was naive CD8+ T cells from blood, with Jurkat cell RNA spiked in. The receptors shown here come from a human donor in good health. Some libraries in this study had Jurkat cell RNA spiked in. Both conserved end residues are part of each CDR3. The D gene is left open where the match is weak. The size of a clone is reported for some rows only, either as once, few or many, or as a class for expanded clones.

j_gene,d_gene,v_gene,abundance,CDR3aa
TRBJ2-2,-,TRBV21-1,many,CASSKYRTGKGTGELFF
TRBJ2-2,-,TRBV4-3,-,CASSPGMSGELFF
TRBJ2-2,-,TRBV6-5,many,CASSFEGGRAGELFF
TRBJ2-3,TRBD2,TRBV10-3,few,CATQTKRGESTDTQYF
TRBJ2-3,TRBD1,TRBV4-3,many,CASSQETAGDRGKDTQYF
TRBJ2-6,-,TRBV12-2,few,CASRLPRDRSPRQSGANVLTF
TRBJ1-2,TRBD1,TRBV6-5,many,CASSYNAGAGGGYGYTF
TRBJ2-5,-,TRBV5-4,many,CASSLSGAPPTQYF
TRBJ1-1,-,TRBV12-5,-,CASYLTVNTEAFF
TRBJ2-1,-,TRBV11-2,many,CASSLDRRGYNEQFF